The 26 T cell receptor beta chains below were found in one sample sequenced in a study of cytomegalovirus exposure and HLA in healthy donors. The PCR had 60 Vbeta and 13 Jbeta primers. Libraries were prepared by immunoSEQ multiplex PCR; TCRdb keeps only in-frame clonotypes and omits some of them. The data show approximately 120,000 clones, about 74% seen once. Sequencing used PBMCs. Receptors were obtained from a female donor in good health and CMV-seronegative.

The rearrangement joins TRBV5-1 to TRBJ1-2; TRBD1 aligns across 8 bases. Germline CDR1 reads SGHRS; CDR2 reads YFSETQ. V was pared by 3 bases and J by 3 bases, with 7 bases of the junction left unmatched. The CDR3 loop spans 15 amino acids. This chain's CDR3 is CASSSTGGTDYGYTF. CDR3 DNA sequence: TGCGCCAGCAGCTCTACAGGGGGTACGGACTATGGCTACACCTTC.

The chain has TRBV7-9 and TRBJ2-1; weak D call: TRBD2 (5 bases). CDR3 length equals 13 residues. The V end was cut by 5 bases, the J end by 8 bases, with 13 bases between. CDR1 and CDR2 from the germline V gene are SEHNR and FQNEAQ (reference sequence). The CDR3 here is CASSLERVDEQFF. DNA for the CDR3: TGTGCCAGCAGCCTAGAGAGGGTTGATGAGCAGTTCTTC.

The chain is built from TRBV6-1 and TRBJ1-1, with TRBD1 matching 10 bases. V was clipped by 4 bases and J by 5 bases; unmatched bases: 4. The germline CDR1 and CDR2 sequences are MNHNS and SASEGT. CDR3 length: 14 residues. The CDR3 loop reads CASSVTGGGTEAFF. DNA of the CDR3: TGTGCCAGCAGTGTGACAGGGGGCGGGACTGAAGCTTTCTTT.

The CDR3 region is CAWSAGWNTEAFF. For the CDR3, the DNA is TGTGCCTGGAGCGCGGGTTGGAACACTGAAGCTTTCTTT. The chain carries TRBV30 and TRBJ1-1; D is undetermined. This CDR3 comprises 13 residues. V lost 3 bases to trimming and J lost 1 base, with 9 bases between them. Per the germline V gene, CDR1 is GTSNPN and CDR2 is SVGIG (reference sequence).

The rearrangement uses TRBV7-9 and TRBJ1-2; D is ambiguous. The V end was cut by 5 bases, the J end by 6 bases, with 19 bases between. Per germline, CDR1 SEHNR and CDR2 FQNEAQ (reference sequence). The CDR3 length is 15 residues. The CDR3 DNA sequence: TGTGCCAGCAGCCCGCGCGACACGGTCTGGAATGGCTACACCTTC. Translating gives CASSPRDTVWNGYTF. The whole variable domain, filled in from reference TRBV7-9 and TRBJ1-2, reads DTGVSQNPRHKITKRGQNVTFRCDPISEHNRLYWYRQTLGQGPEFLTYFQNEAQLEKSRLLSDRFSAERPKGSFSTLEIQRTEQGDSAMYLCASSPRDTVWNGYTFGSGTRLTVV.

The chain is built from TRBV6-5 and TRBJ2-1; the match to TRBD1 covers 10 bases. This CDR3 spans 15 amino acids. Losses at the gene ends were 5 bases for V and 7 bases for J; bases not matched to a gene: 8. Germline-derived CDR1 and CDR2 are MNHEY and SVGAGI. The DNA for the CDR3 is TGTGCCAGCAGTAAAAGACAGGGGGCAGGGAATGAGCAGTTCTTC. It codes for CASSKRQGAGNEQFF.

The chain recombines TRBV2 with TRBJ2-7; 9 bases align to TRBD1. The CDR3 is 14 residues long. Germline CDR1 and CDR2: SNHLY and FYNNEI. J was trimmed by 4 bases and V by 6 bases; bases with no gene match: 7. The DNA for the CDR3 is TGTGCCAGCAGGGCCGGGACAGGGACATACGAGCAGTACTTC. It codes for CASRAGTGTYEQYF.

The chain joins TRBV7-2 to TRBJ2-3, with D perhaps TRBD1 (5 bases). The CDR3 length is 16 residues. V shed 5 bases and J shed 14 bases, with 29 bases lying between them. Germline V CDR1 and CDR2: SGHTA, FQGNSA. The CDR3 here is CASSQVKGLNLSRWYF. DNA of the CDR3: TGTGCCAGCAGCCAGGTCAAGGGGCTCAATCTTTCACGGTGGTATTTT.

In nucleotides, the CDR3 is TGTGCCAGCAGCTTGGAACCAGGGGAGGAGACCCAGTACTTC. Translation gives CASSLEPGEETQYF. The chain is built from TRBV5-8 and TRBJ2-5, with D possibly matching TRBD1 (6 bases). CDR3 length: 14 residues. The V gene lost 0 bases and the J gene lost 5 bases, with 11 bases spanning the gap. Germline-derived CDR1 and CDR2 are SGHTS and YDEGEE.

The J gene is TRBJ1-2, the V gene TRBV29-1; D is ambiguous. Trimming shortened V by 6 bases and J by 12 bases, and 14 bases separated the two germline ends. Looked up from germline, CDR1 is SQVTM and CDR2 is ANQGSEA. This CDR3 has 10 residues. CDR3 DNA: TGCAGCGTGAGTGAGCCCCGCCACACCTTC. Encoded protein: CSVSEPRHTF.

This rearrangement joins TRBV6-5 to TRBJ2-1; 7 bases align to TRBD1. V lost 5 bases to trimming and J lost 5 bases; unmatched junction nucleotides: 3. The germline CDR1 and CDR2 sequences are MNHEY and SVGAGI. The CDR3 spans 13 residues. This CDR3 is CASSRGPDNEQFF. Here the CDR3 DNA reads TGTGCCAGCAGTAGGGGGCCTGACAATGAGCAGTTCTTC.

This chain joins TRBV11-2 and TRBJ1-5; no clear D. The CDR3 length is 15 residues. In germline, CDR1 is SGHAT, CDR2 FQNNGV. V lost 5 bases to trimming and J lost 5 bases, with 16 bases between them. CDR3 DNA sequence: TGTGCCAGCAGCCGAAAGGCAGGCCTCTATCAGCCCCAGCATTTT. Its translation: CASSRKAGLYQPQHF.

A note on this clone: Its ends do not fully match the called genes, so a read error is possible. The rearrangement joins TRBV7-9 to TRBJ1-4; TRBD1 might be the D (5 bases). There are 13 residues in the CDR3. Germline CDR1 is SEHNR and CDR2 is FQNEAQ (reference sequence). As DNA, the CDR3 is TGTTCCAGCAGCTTAGGACAATGGGAAAAACTGTTTTTT. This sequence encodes CSSSLGQWEKLFF.

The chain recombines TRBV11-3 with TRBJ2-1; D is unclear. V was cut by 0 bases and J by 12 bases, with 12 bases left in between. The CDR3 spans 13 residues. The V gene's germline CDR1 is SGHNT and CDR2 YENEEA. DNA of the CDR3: TGTGCCAGCAGCTTAGATGTACGGAGTAGGCAGTTCTTC. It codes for CASSLDVRSRQFF. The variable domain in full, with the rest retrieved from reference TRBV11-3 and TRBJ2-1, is EAGVVQSPRYKIIEKKQPVAFWCNPISGHNTLYWYLQNLGQGPELLIRYENEEAVDDSQLPKDRFSAERLKGVDSTLKIQPAELGDSAVYLCASSLDVRSRQFFGPGTRLTVL.

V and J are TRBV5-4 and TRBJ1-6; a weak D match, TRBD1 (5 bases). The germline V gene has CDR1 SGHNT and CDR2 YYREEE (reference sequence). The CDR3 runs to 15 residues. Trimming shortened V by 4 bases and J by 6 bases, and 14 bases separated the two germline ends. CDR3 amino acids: CASSDAAGINSPLHF. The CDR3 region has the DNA TGTGCCAGCAGCGACGCTGCAGGGATTAATTCACCCCTCCACTTT.

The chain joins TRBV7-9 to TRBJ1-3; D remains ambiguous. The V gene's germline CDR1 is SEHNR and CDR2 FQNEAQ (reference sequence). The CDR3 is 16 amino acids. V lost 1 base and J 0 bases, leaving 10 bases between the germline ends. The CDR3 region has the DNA TGTGCCAGCAGCTTAGAGGGCGGGGTCTCTGGAAACACCATATATTTT. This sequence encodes CASSLEGGVSGNTIYF.

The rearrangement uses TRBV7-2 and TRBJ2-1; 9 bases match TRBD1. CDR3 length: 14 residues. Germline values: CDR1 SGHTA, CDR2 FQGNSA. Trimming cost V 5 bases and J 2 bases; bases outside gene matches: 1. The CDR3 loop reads CASSRDRAYNEQFF. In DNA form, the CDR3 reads TGTGCCAGCAGCAGGGACAGGGCCTACAATGAGCAGTTCTTC.

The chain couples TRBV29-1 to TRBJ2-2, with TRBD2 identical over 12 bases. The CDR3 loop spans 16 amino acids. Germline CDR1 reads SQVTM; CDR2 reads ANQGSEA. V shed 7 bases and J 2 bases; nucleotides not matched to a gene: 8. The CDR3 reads CSALLAGGTNTGELFF. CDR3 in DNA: TGCAGCGCCCTACTAGCGGGGGGCACAAACACCGGGGAGCTGTTTTTT.

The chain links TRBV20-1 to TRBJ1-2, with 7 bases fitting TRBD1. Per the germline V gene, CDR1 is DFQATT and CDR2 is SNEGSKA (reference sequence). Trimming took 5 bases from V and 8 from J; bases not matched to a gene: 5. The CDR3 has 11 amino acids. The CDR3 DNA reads TGCAGTGCTTCGGGACAGTGGGGCTACACCTTC. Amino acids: CSASGQWGYTF.

This chain's CDR3 is CASSLVGVGQFF. For the CDR3, the DNA is TGTGCCAGCAGCTTGGTAGGAGTAGGGCAGTTCTTC. The chain links TRBV5-6 to TRBJ2-1; the D is unclear. The CDR3 length is 12 residues. The V end lost 0 bases, the J end lost 12 bases, and 10 bases lay between the germline ends. Germline CDR1 and CDR2: SGHDT and YYEEEE.

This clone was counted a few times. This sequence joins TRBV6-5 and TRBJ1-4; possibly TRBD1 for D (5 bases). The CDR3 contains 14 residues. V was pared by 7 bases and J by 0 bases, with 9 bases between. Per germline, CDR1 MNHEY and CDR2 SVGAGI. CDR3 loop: CASKGAATNEKLFF. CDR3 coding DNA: TGTGCCAGCAAAGGGGCCGCAACTAATGAAAAACTGTTTTTT.

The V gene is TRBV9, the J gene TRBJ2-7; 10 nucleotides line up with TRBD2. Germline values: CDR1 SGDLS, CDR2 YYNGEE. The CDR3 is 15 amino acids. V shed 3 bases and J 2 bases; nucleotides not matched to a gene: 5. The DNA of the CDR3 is TGTGCCAGCAGCGGACTAGCGGGCGGAACCTACGAGCAGTACTTC. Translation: CASSGLAGGTYEQYF. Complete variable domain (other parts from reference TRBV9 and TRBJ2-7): DSGVTQTPKHLITATGQRVTLRCSPRSGDLSVYWYQQSLDQGLQFLIQYYNGEERAKGNILERFSAQQFPDLHSELNLSSLELGDSALYFCASSGLAGGTYEQYFGPGTRLTVT.

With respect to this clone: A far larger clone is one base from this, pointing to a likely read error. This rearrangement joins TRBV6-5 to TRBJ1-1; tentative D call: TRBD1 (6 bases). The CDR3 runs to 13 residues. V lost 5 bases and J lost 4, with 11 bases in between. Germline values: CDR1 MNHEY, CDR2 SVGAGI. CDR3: CASSHRESTEAFF. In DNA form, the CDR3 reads TGTGCCAGCAGTCACAGGGAGAGCACTGAAGCTTTCTTT.

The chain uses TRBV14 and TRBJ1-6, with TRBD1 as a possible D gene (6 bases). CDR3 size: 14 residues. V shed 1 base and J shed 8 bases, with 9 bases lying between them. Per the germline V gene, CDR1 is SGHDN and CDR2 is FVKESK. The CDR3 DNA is TGTGCCAGCAGCCAAGGGACAGCATATTCACCCCTCCACTTT. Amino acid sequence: CASSQGTAYSPLHF.

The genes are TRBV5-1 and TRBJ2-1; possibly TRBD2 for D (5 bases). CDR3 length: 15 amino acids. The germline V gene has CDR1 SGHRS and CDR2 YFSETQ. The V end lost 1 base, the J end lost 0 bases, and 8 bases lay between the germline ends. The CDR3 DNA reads TGCGCCAGCAGCTTGCCGGGGAGCTCCTACAATGAGCAGTTCTTC. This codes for CASSLPGSSYNEQFF.

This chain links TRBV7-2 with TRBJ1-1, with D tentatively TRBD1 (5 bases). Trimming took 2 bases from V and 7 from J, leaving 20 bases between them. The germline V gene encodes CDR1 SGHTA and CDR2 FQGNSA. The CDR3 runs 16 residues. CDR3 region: CASSLSHGRGRFEAFF. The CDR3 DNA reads TGTGCCAGCAGCTTATCACATGGAAGGGGCCGGTTTGAAGCTTTCTTT.